This entry describes one T cell receptor (beta chain). Clones were read by immunoSEQ multiplex PCR, and TCRdb kept only the in-frame ones, dropping some. The profile shows some 100,000 clones, approximately 79% of them singletons. This CDR3 comprises 15 residues. Trimming took off 2 bases at V and 4 bases at J, with 15 bases between the two ends. Germline CDR1 reads SGHDT; CDR2 reads YYEEEE. The data stem from a study of blood T cell repertoires in COVID-19. Sequencing used peripheral blood. The receptor was isolated from a man aged 45-65 years with acute or convalescent COVID-19. The chain couples TRBV5-6 to TRBJ1-2; TRBD1 is a possible D gene (6 bases). The CDR3 DNA follows: TGTGCCAGCAGCTTCCCCAGGGGACACCTCTATGGCTACACCTTC. As protein: CASSFPRGHLYGYTF.